The 6 T cell receptor beta chains given below trace back to one sample, sequenced in a study of T cell changes during pregnancy in multiple sclerosis. Produced via immunoSEQ multiplex PCR; TCRdb's table is partial and in-frame only. The sample has more than 90,000 clones, 92% seen once. The specimen was peripheral blood, collected in the first trimester of pregnancy. The receptors were gathered from a female donor with multiple sclerosis, enrolled in a pregnancy study.

In the case of this clone: Other DNA sequences in the sample encode the same CDR3. The CDR3 sequence: CASSLGGSNTGELFF. CDR3 sequence (DNA): TGTGCCAGCAGCTTGGGAGGGTCGAACACCGGGGAGCTGTTTTTT. The rearrangement joins TRBV5-6 to TRBJ2-2; weak D call: TRBD2 (5 bases). Per the germline V gene, CDR1 is SGHDT and CDR2 is YYEEEE. V was pared by 0 bases and J by 0 bases, with 6 bases between. The CDR3 spans 15 residues.

The chain joins TRBV13 to TRBJ2-7, with 10 bases lining up with TRBD2. Germline V gene data show CDR1 as PRHDT and CDR2 as FYEKMQ (reference sequence). This CDR3 spans 16 amino acids. With 2 bases clipped from V and 4 bases from J, the junction kept 8 bases outside the gene matches. CDR3 sequence reads: CASSLRASGRVYEQYF. The CDR3 DNA is TGTGCCAGCAGCTTAAGGGCTAGCGGGAGAGTTTACGAGCAGTACTTC.

The CDR3, as DNA: TGTGCCACCAACATCGGACAGGGGGCGCGAAAACTGTTTTTT. Encoded protein: CATNIGQGARKLFF. This chain uses TRBV15 with TRBJ1-4, with TRBD1 matching over 11 bases. V was clipped by 7 bases and J by 10 bases; unmatched bases: 8. This CDR3 has 14 amino acids. CDR1 is LNHNV and CDR2 is YYDKDF in the germline V gene (reference sequence).

The chain's CDR3 is CASRSGAYSNQPQHF. In DNA form, the CDR3 reads TGTGCCAGCAGATCAGGGGCGTATAGCAATCAGCCCCAGCATTTT. This rearrangement joins TRBV6-5 to TRBJ1-5, with a possible D match to TRBD1 (6 bases). Trimming took off 6 bases at V and 0 bases at J, with 12 bases between the two ends. The CDR3 sequence is 15 residues long. CDR1 is MNHEY, CDR2 SVGAGI, per germline.

The V gene is TRBV5-1, the J gene TRBJ2-7; D call uncertain. V was cut by 4 bases and J by 2 bases, with 10 bases left in between. The CDR3 totals 13 residues. CDR1 SGHRS and CDR2 YFSETQ come from the germline V gene. CDR3 region: CASSRSQTYEQYF. Written as DNA, the CDR3 is TGCGCCAGCAGCCGTTCACAGACCTACGAGCAGTACTTC.

This rearrangement joins TRBV9 to TRBJ2-7; D may be TRBD1 (6 bases). The CDR3 is 13 residues long. CDR1 and CDR2 (germline): SGDLS, YYNGEE. The V and J ends lost 2 bases and 6 bases respectively, with 12 bases between them. CDR3 sequence (DNA): TGTGCCAGCAGCGTCTCCCCCAGGGGCGAGCAGTACTTC. This codes for CASSVSPRGEQYF.